This is a list of T cell receptor beta chains from one sample in a study of blood T cells in healthy people across ages. TCRdb re-analysed the 5' RACE reads in MiXCR, keeping a single row per CDR3 protein. In the table there are roughly 830,000 distinct CDR3 sequences, under 80% of which are singletons. Material: blood. These TCRs come from a man aged 30 to 39 in good health. Each CDR3 is given with its conserved first and last residue. D genes are given only for firm matches. Part of the rows lack a size; the others show once, few, many or a class for expanded clones.

v_call	j_call	clone_size	d_call	cdr3_aa	cdr3_nt
TRBV14	TRBJ2-7	-	-	CASSQGNYRVSDEQYF	TGTGCCAGCAGCCAAGGGAACTACAGGGTTAGCGACGAGCAGTACTTC
TRBV7-2	TRBJ2-4	few	-	CASSLDVNSKNIQYF	TGTGCCAGCAGCTTAGACGTAAACAGTAAAAACATTCAGTACTTC
TRBV7-2	TRBJ2-7	few	-	CASSPGGGLYITYEQYF	TGTGCCAGCAGTCCGGGAGGGGGCCTGTATATAACCTACGAGCAGTACTTC
TRBV2	TRBJ2-7	-	TRBD1	CASSSGDRGYVEQYF	TGTGCCAGCAGTTCAGGGGACAGGGGCTACGTGGAGCAGTACTTC
TRBV15	TRBJ2-5	few	TRBD2	CATSSVLTSGGQTQYF	TGTGCCACCAGCAGTGTACTAACTAGCGGCGGACAGACCCAGTACTTC
TRBV12-3/TRBV12-4	TRBJ2-7	-	-	CASSLGDALVEQYF	TGTGCCAGCAGTTTGGGGGACGCCCTCGTGGAGCAGTACTTC
TRBV6-5	TRBJ2-7	-	TRBD1	CASSYGAGTGGYEQYF	TGTGCCAGCAGTTACGGTGCCGGGACAGGGGGATACGAGCAGTACTTC
TRBV29-1	TRBJ2-5	-	TRBD2	CSVEDIRKGGMETQYF	TGCAGCGTTGAAGATATCCGCAAGGGAGGGATGGAGACCCAGTACTTC
TRBV4-1	TRBJ2-1	-	TRBD1	CASSQGGQAGRGQFF	TGCGCCAGCAGCCAGGGGGGACAGGCGGGTAGAGGGCAGTTCTTC
TRBV4-2	TRBJ2-5	-	-	CASSQVVLGGSGTQYF	TGTGCCAGCAGCCAAGTAGTCCTTGGGGGGTCAGGGACCCAGTACTTC
TRBV12-3/TRBV12-4	TRBJ2-3	few	TRBD2	CASSQRLAGSSTDTQYF	TGTGCCAGCAGTCAGCGACTAGCGGGGTCTAGCACAGATACGCAGTATTTT
TRBV4-3	TRBJ2-7	-	-	CASSQDYGTAETYEQYF	TGCGCCAGCAGCCAAGATTATGGGACCGCCGAAACCTACGAGCAGTACTTC
TRBV5-1	TRBJ1-1	-	-	CASSPSAGQNTEAFF	TGCGCCAGCAGCCCTTCGGCAGGGCAGAACACTGAAGCTTTCTTT
TRBV29-1	TRBJ2-6	few	-	CSVAKGSGANVLTF	TGCAGCGTTGCCAAGGGCTCTGGGGCCAACGTCCTGACTTTC
TRBV6-2/TRBV6-3	TRBJ2-7	once	TRBD1	CATDGRDRGYEQYF	TGTGCCACCGACGGACGGGACAGGGGTTACGAGCAGTACTTC
TRBV12-3/TRBV12-4	TRBJ1-5	-	-	CASSLSGVLSNQPQHF	TGTGCCAGCAGTTTATCCGGAGTATTAAGCAATCAGCCCCAGCATTTT